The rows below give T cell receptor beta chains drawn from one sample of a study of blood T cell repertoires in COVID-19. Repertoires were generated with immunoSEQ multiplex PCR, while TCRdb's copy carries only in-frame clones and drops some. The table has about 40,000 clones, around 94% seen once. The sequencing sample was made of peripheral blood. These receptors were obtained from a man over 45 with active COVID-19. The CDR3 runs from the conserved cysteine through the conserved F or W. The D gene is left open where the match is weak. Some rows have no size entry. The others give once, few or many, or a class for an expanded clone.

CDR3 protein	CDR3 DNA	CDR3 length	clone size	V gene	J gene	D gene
CASSEPRVAGGPGTDTQYF	TGTGCCAGCAGTGAGCCTAGGGTAGCGGGAGGGCCCGGCACAGATACGCAGTATTTT	19	NA	TRBV28	TRBJ2-3	TRBD2
CSASWGRSQPQHF	TGCAGTGCTAGTTGGGGCAGGAGCCAGCCCCAGCATTTT	13	NA	TRBV20-1	TRBJ1-5	NA
CASRVSGYGYTF	TGTGCCAGCAGGGTTTCGGGCTATGGCTACACCTTC	12	NA	TRBV6-5	TRBJ1-2	NA
CASSFLSSGDTDTQYF	TGCGCCAGCAGCTTCTTGTCTAGCGGGGACACAGATACGCAGTATTTT	16	NA	TRBV5-1	TRBJ2-3	TRBD2
CASSYPKGGQPQHF	TGTGCCAGCAGTTACCCTAAAGGGGGTCAGCCCCAGCATTTT	14	few	TRBV28	TRBJ1-5	NA
CAIRGTGEVYGYTF	TGTGCCATCAGGGGGACAGGGGAGGTCTATGGCTACACCTTC	14	NA	TRBV10-3	TRBJ1-2	TRBD1
CASSSDRGQVEAFF	TGTGCCAGCAGTTCAGACAGGGGGCAGGTTGAAGCTTTCTTT	14	NA	TRBV6-5	TRBJ1-1	TRBD1
CASSLGLLASSYEQYF	TGTGCCAGCAGCTTAGGCCTTTTAGCGTCCTCCTACGAGCAGTACTTC	16	NA	TRBV13	TRBJ2-7	NA
CASSGAGATNEKLFF	TGTGCCAGCAGTGGGGCGGGGGCAACTAATGAAAAACTGTTTTTT	15	NA	TRBV2	TRBJ1-4	NA
CSASGGLGTDTQYF	TGCAGTGCTAGTGGGGGCCTGGGCACAGATACGCAGTATTTT	14	NA	TRBV20-1	TRBJ2-3	NA
CASSLATGSTDTQYF	TGCGCCAGCAGCTTGGCAACAGGGAGCACAGATACGCAGTATTTT	15	NA	TRBV5-1	TRBJ2-3	NA
CASSRGGTAYEQYF	TGTGCCAGCAGCCGAGGCGGGACCGCCTACGAGCAGTACTTC	14	once	TRBV3-1/TRBV3-2	TRBJ2-7	NA
CSASPAGGQDSNQPQHF	TGCAGTGCTAGTCCGGCAGGGGGCCAGGATAGCAATCAGCCCCAGCATTTT	17	NA	TRBV20-1	TRBJ1-5	TRBD1
CASSLSAPDEQFF	TGTGCCAGCAGCCTTAGCGCGCCGGATGAGCAGTTCTTC	13	once	TRBV3-1/TRBV3-2	TRBJ2-1	NA
CASSLNSGTGGNEQFF	TGCGCCAGCAGCTTGAACTCCGGGACAGGGGGCAATGAGCAGTTCTTC	16	NA	TRBV5-1	TRBJ2-1	TRBD1
CASSRQANTEAFF	TGTGCCAGCAGCCGCCAGGCGAACACTGAAGCTTTCTTT	13	few	TRBV7-3	TRBJ1-1	NA
CASSETGGSPYEQYF	TGTGCCAGCAGTGAGACAGGGGGCTCTCCCTACGAGCAGTACTTC	15	NA	TRBV2	TRBJ2-7	TRBD1
CASSPRLAGDGDTQYF	TGTGCCAGCAGCCCCCGACTAGCGGGAGACGGAGATACGCAGTATTTT	16	few	TRBV11-2	TRBJ2-3	TRBD2
CASSFTSGANVLTF	TGTGCCAGCAGCTTTACTTCTGGGGCCAACGTCCTGACTTTC	14	NA	TRBV11-2	TRBJ2-6	NA
CASRVWTSGRDEQYF	TGTGCCAGCAGGGTATGGACTAGCGGGAGGGATGAGCAGTACTTC	15	NA	TRBV5-6	TRBJ2-7	TRBD2
CASSLGGQGKADTQYF	TGTGCCAGCAGCTTGGGAGGACAGGGGAAGGCAGATACGCAGTATTTT	16	NA	TRBV5-6	TRBJ2-3	TRBD1
CASSYDAGTGVNEQFF	TGTGCCAGCAGTTACGATGCCGGGACAGGGGTTAATGAGCAGTTCTTC	16	NA	TRBV6-5	TRBJ2-1	TRBD1
CATGTSASDTQYF	TGTGCCACCGGGACTAGCGCGTCAGATACGCAGTATTTT	13	NA	TRBV6-4	TRBJ2-3	TRBD2
CASSVGSSGHAYEQYF	TGTGCCAGCAGCGTAGGCTCTAGCGGCCATGCCTACGAGCAGTACTTC	16	NA	TRBV9	TRBJ2-7	TRBD2
CATSGSEVLGEQFF	TGTGCCACCAGCGGATCTGAGGTGCTCGGGGAGCAGTTCTTC	14	once	TRBV15	TRBJ2-1	NA
CASSRAGTGDLSSSGNTIYF	TGTGCCAGCTCACGAGCCGGGACAGGGGATTTGTCCTCCTCTGGAAACACCATATATTTT	20	NA	TRBV18	TRBJ1-3	TRBD1
CASSGEQGAF	TGTGCCAGCAGTGGCGAACAGGGGGCGTTT	10	few	TRBV28	TRBJ1-1	TRBD1
CASSQDGFAGGYTF	TGTGCCAGCAGCCAAGATGGGTTTGCGGGTGGCTACACCTTC	14	NA	TRBV3-1/TRBV3-2	TRBJ1-2	NA
CASSQGTGGGYEQYF	TGTGCCAGCAGCCAAGGAACGGGAGGAGGATACGAGCAGTACTTC	15	once	TRBV14	TRBJ2-7	TRBD2
CASTAGGRGTEAFF	TGTGCCAGCACCGCCGGGGGGCGCGGCACTGAAGCTTTCTTT	14	NA	TRBV18	TRBJ1-1	NA
CASGGGSLGKLFF	TGTGCCAGCGGCGGGGGTTCTCTTGGAAAACTGTTTTTT	13	NA	TRBV28	TRBJ1-4	NA
CSVNAVTQYF	TGCAGTGTTAATGCGGTTACGCAGTATTTT	10	NA	TRBV20-1	TRBJ2-3	NA
CASSFTGGAQPQHF	TGTGCCAGCAGTTTCACAGGGGGCGCCCAGCCCCAGCATTTT	14	once	TRBV27	TRBJ1-5	TRBD1
CSASSPGAYNEQFF	TGCAGTGCTAGTAGTCCGGGGGCCTACAATGAGCAGTTCTTC	14	NA	TRBV20-1	TRBJ2-1	NA
CASSNTGQGAGGELFF	TGTGCCAGCAGCAATACCGGACAGGGGGCGGGCGGGGAGCTGTTTTTT	16	NA	TRBV5-7	TRBJ2-2	TRBD1
CASRYRVSSLHEQYF	TGTGCCAGCAGGTACAGGGTCTCCAGCCTCCACGAGCAGTACTTC	15	NA	TRBV27	TRBJ2-7	NA
CASSNQGTSGRTYNEQFF	TGTGCCAGTAGCAACCAAGGGACTAGCGGGAGGACTTACAATGAGCAGTTCTTC	18	NA	TRBV19	TRBJ2-1	TRBD2
CASSLWATGGAYEQYF	TGTGCCAGCAGCTTATGGGCCACAGGGGGCGCGTACGAGCAGTACTTC	16	NA	TRBV11-2	TRBJ2-7	TRBD1
CASSLAQGVDNEKLFF	TGTGCCAGCAGTCTTGCCCAGGGGGTCGATAATGAAAAACTGTTTTTT	16	NA	TRBV28	TRBJ1-4	TRBD1
CASSHPDRGEQFF	TGCGCCAGCAGCCACCCGGACAGGGGCGAGCAGTTCTTC	13	NA	TRBV4-1	TRBJ2-1	TRBD1
CASSLVTSGTYEQYF	TGTGCCAGCAGCTTGGTTACTAGCGGAACCTACGAGCAGTACTTC	15	once	TRBV5-6	TRBJ2-7	TRBD2
CASSRDTLSTDTQYF	TGTGCCAGCAGCCGGGACACCCTAAGCACAGATACGCAGTATTTT	15	NA	TRBV7-7	TRBJ2-3	NA
CASSLFRAGHNNEQFF	TGTGCCAGCAGTTTATTTCGAGCGGGACATAACAATGAGCAGTTCTTC	16	NA	TRBV27	TRBJ2-1	NA
CASNSLAGPLNEQFF	TGTGCCAGCAACTCATTAGCGGGACCCCTCAATGAGCAGTTCTTC	15	NA	TRBV7-6	TRBJ2-1	TRBD2
CASAKGDRERDIQYF	TGCGCCAGCGCTAAGGGGGACAGGGAGAGAGACATTCAGTACTTC	15	NA	TRBV5-1	TRBJ2-4	TRBD1
CASSLLSAGGTGELFF	TGCGCCAGCAGCTTACTTAGCGCAGGGGGCACCGGGGAGCTGTTTTTT	16	NA	TRBV5-1	TRBJ2-2	TRBD1
CATGVARRVGQRNEQFF	TGTGCCACCGGAGTGGCCAGAAGGGTCGGACAGCGCAATGAGCAGTTCTTC	17	NA	TRBV28	TRBJ2-1	NA
CASAGTVSYEQYF	TGTGCCAGCGCCGGGACAGTCTCCTACGAGCAGTACTTC	13	NA	TRBV2	TRBJ2-7	TRBD1
CASSVGISGRGKYQETQYF	TGTGCCAGCAGCGTAGGTATTAGCGGGAGGGGTAAATATCAAGAGACCCAGTACTTC	19	NA	TRBV9	TRBJ2-5	TRBD2
CASSSQGEETQYF	TGCGCCAGCAGCTCGCAGGGGGAAGAGACCCAGTACTTC	13	NA	TRBV5-1	TRBJ2-5	TRBD1
CASSQAGGERTQYF	TGTGCCAGCAGTCAAGCGGGGGGGGAACGCACGCAGTATTTT	14	NA	TRBV25-1	TRBJ2-3	TRBD2
CASRDGQGSLGANVLTF	TGTGCCAGCAGAGACGGACAGGGTAGTTTGGGGGCCAACGTCCTGACTTTC	17	NA	TRBV27	TRBJ2-6	TRBD1
CASSLDRTGWQETQYF	TGTGCCAGCAGCTTAGATCGGACAGGGTGGCAAGAGACCCAGTACTTC	16	NA	TRBV7-6	TRBJ2-5	TRBD1
CASSQWSGLNTEAFF	TGTGCCAGCAGCCAATGGTCAGGCTTGAACACTGAAGCTTTCTTT	15	NA	TRBV3-1/TRBV3-2	TRBJ1-1	NA
CASSEVTSGSGQTQYF	TGTGCCAGCAGTGAAGTCACTAGCGGGAGCGGCCAGACCCAGTACTTC	16	NA	TRBV6-1	TRBJ2-5	TRBD2
CASHPFVSSYEQYF	TGTGCCAGCCATCCGTTCGTTAGCTCCTACGAGCAGTACTTC	14	NA	TRBV2	TRBJ2-7	NA
CSARRWDTQYF	TGCAGTGCTAGGCGGTGGGATACGCAGTATTTT	11	NA	TRBV20-1	TRBJ2-3	NA
CASSSGDRTGEKLFF	TGTGCCAGCAGCTCCGGGGACAGGACTGGGGAAAAACTGTTTTTT	15	NA	TRBV11-2	TRBJ1-4	TRBD1
CASSYPGSSGTDTQYF	TGCGCCAGCAGCTACCCAGGGTCCTCGGGCACAGATACGCAGTATTTT	16	NA	TRBV4-1	TRBJ2-3	NA
CASSQATGTRPYEQYF	TGTGCCAGCAGCCAAGCCACCGGGACAAGACCCTACGAGCAGTACTTC	16	NA	TRBV3-1/TRBV3-2	TRBJ2-7	NA